The 31 T cell receptor beta chains below all came from one sample that was sequenced in a study of cytomegalovirus exposure and HLA in healthy donors. This PCR relied on a set of 60 Vbeta primers and 13 Jbeta primers. Sequencing was performed with immunoSEQ multiplex PCR; in TCRdb, only in-frame clones are kept and a portion is missing. The sample has 40,000 to 55,000 clones, and its top ten clones hold roughly 5.5%. Sequenced input: PBMCs. These TCRs come from a male donor in good health and CMV-seropositive.

The V and J genes are TRBV7-9 and TRBJ1-1; a weak D match, TRBD1 (6 bases). Germline V gene data show CDR1 as SEHNR and CDR2 as FQNEAQ (reference sequence). The CDR3 length is 15 residues. Trimming left V 3 bases short and J 3 bases short, with 14 bases between. DNA of the CDR3: TGTGCCAGCAGCTTCAGGGGTGTAGGGGACACTGAAGCTTTCTTT. Its protein product is CASSFRGVGDTEAFF.

V is TRBV6-5 and J is TRBJ2-5; TRBD2 matches 7 bases. Per the germline V gene, CDR1 is MNHEY and CDR2 is SVGAGI. The J segment lost 1 base and the V segment lost 6 bases, leaving 5 bases of the junction unmatched. CDR3 length: 14 amino acids. The CDR3 sequence: CASSFLAAQETQYF. The CDR3 coding sequence is TGTGCCAGCAGCTTCCTAGCGGCCCAAGAGACCCAGTACTTC.

J is TRBJ2-7 and V is TRBV7-9; 8 nucleotides line up with TRBD2. Trimming removed 5 bases from V and 4 bases from J; junction bases left unmatched: 10. The CDR3 runs 15 residues. Germline CDR1 is SEHNR and CDR2 is FQNEAQ (reference sequence). The CDR3 sequence: CASSPWGLGVYEQYF. The CDR3 DNA sequence: TGTGCCAGCAGCCCCTGGGGACTAGGGGTTTACGAGCAGTACTTC.

The chain carries TRBV5-6 and TRBJ1-2; D ambiguous. Trimming removed 0 bases from V and 13 bases from J, with 13 bases in between. Per the germline V gene, CDR1 is SGHDT and CDR2 is YYEEEE. This CDR3 is built from 12 residues. CDR3 sequence (DNA): TGTGCCAGCAGCTTGGGGGGTCGGAGCGGCACCTTC. It codes for CASSLGGRSGTF.

The chain links TRBV5-5 to TRBJ1-6; 8 nucleotides line up with TRBD1. The V gene's germline CDR1 is SGHKS and CDR2 YYEKEE (reference sequence). J gave up 0 bases and V 2 bases, and 4 bases lay outside the gene matches. CDR3 length equals 17 residues. The chain's CDR3 is CASSFPTGGSYNSPLHF. The CDR3 nucleotides are TGTGCCAGCAGCTTCCCAACAGGGGGCTCCTATAATTCACCCCTCCACTTT.

The chain joins TRBV4-3 to TRBJ1-2; 8 bases fit TRBD1. The CDR3 is 14 amino acids. Germline assignment: CDR1 LGHNA and CDR2 YSLEER. V was clipped by 1 base and J by 8 bases; unmatched bases: 6. The CDR3 DNA reads TGCGCCAGCAGCCAAGGGGCGACAGGGGACGGCTACACCTTC. This translates into CASSQGATGDGYTF.

The rearrangement joins TRBV2 to TRBJ2-2; 12 nucleotides align to TRBD2. With 4 bases clipped from V and 7 bases from J, the junction kept 4 bases outside the gene matches. The CDR3 totals 15 residues. CDR1 and CDR2 (germline): SNHLY, FYNNEI. The CDR3 loop reads CASSGLAGEGGELFF. In DNA, the CDR3 is TGTGCCAGCAGTGGACTAGCGGGGGAGGGCGGGGAGCTGTTTTTT.

The chain uses TRBV28 and TRBJ1-1, with unresolved D. This CDR3 spans 12 amino acids. Per germline, CDR1 MDHEN and CDR2 SYDVKM. V gave up 3 bases and J gave up 3 bases, with 5 bases separating them. The CDR3: CASSFLYTEAFF. CDR3 DNA: TGTGCCAGCAGTTTTCTCTACACTGAAGCTTTCTTT.

The chain carries TRBV7-6 and TRBJ2-1, with 7 bases lining up with TRBD2. J lost 2 bases, V lost 5 bases, and 6 bases had no gene match. The CDR3 spans 15 residues. Germline CDR1 and CDR2: SGHVS and FNYEAQ. Here the CDR3 DNA reads TGTGCCAGCAGCAGCGGGGCGGTCCCCTACAATGAGCAGTTCTTC. Protein sequence: CASSSGAVPYNEQFF.

V usage is TRBV7-7 and J usage is TRBJ2-5; 7 nucleotides agree with TRBD1. Germline trimming cut 6 bases from V and 5 bases from J; bases unmatched to any gene: 9. Per germline, CDR1 SSHAT and CDR2 FNYEAQ (reference sequence). The CDR3 length is 14 residues. CDR3 bases: TGTGCCAGCAGTCCAGGGGGTTCGCGGGAGACCCAGTACTTC. As protein: CASSPGGSRETQYF.

The rearrangement links TRBV9 to TRBJ2-7; 8 bases match TRBD1. Germline V gives CDR1 SGDLS, CDR2 YYNGEE. The J segment lost 0 bases and the V segment lost 3 bases, leaving 5 bases of the junction unmatched. The CDR3 runs 15 residues. CDR3 protein: CASSAGQGSSYEQYF. The CDR3 DNA is TGTGCCAGCAGCGCCGGACAGGGTAGCTCCTACGAGCAGTACTTC. Variable domain in full (rest from reference TRBV9 and TRBJ2-7): DSGVTQTPKHLITATGQRVTLRCSPRSGDLSVYWYQQSLDQGLQFLIQYYNGEERAKGNILERFSAQQFPDLHSELNLSSLELGDSALYFCASSAGQGSSYEQYFGPGTRLTVT.

The chain couples TRBV5-1 to TRBJ1-2, with D perhaps matching TRBD1 (5 bases). Between the trimmed V and J ends, which lost 0 bases and 4 bases, there was a span of 10 bases. Germline V gives CDR1 SGHRS, CDR2 YFSETQ. The CDR3 covers 14 residues. CDR3 sequence: CASSLDSGRYGYTF. CDR3 bases: TGCGCCAGCAGCTTGGATTCAGGGCGCTATGGCTACACCTTC. Full variable domain (outside the CDR3, taken from reference TRBV5-1 and TRBJ1-2): KAGVTQTPRYLIKTRGQQVTLSCSPISGHRSVSWYQQTPGQGLQFLFEYFSETQRNKGNFPGRFSGRQFSNSRSEMNVSTLELGDSALYLCASSLDSGRYGYTFGSGTRLTVV.

The J gene is TRBJ2-5, the V gene TRBV19; a weak D match, TRBD1 (8 bases). Germline V gene lookup returns CDR1 LNHDA and CDR2 SQIVND (reference sequence). The CDR3 consists of 13 residues. Between the trimmed V and J ends, which lost 6 bases and 5 bases, there was a span of 13 bases. CDR3 residues: CASSSQGGETQYF. In DNA form, the CDR3 reads TGTGCCAGTAGCTCACAGGGGGGGGAGACCCAGTACTTC.

The rearrangement joins TRBV9 to TRBJ1-3, with a possible D match to TRBD1 (6 bases). V was cut by 3 bases and J by 0 bases, with 16 bases left in between. CDR3 length: 17 residues. Germline CDR1 reads SGDLS; CDR2 reads YYNGEE. In nucleotides, the CDR3 is TGTGCCAGCAGCGCCAAACAGGGTGGGAGCTCTGGAAACACCATATATTTT. Protein: CASSAKQGGSSGNTIYF.

The V call is TRBV18, the J call TRBJ1-3; a possible D gene is TRBD1 (5 bases). V lost 6 bases, J lost 0 bases, and 12 bases lay in between. This CDR3 region has 15 residues. Germline values: CDR1 KGHSH, CDR2 LQKENI. CDR3 bases: TGTGCCAGCTCGTGGGGGGACGACTCTGGAAACACCATATATTTT. As protein: CASSWGDDSGNTIYF.

J is TRBJ2-1 and V is TRBV29-1, with 8 positions matching TRBD1. Germline trimming cut 7 bases from V and 6 bases from J; bases unmatched to any gene: 11. Germline CDR1 and CDR2: SQVTM and ANQGSEA. The CDR3 runs 14 residues. CDR3 in amino acids: CSATDRGSVNEQFF. The CDR3 DNA reads TGCAGCGCTACCGACAGGGGTAGTGTCAATGAGCAGTTCTTC.

This chain uses TRBV5-1 with TRBJ1-2, with TRBD1 as a possible D gene (5 bases). The ends were cut back, 0 bases at V and 4 bases at J, with 13 bases in the middle. Germline values: CDR1 SGHRS, CDR2 YFSETQ. The length of the CDR3 is 15 residues. The CDR3 DNA sequence: TGCGCCAGCAGCTTGGTTCCGGGGGACTCCTATGGCTACACCTTC. It specifies CASSLVPGDSYGYTF.

The chain is built from TRBV29-1 and TRBJ1-2; 7 bases align to TRBD1. The J segment lost 6 bases and the V segment lost 4 bases, leaving 2 bases of the junction unmatched. The CDR3 covers 11 residues. Germline V gives CDR1 SQVTM, CDR2 ANQGSEA. The CDR3 loop reads CSVGGQHGYTF. CDR3 nucleotides: TGCAGCGTTGGGGGACAGCATGGCTACACCTTC.

V is TRBV7-3 and J is TRBJ1-1; TRBD1 might be the D (5 bases). V lost 5 bases, J lost 3 bases, and 16 bases lay in between. The CDR3 length is 15 residues. Germline V gives CDR1 SGHTA, CDR2 FQGTGA. The CDR3, as DNA: TGTGCCAGCAGCCCGGCGGGGGGGTCGGACACTGAAGCTTTCTTT. This sequence encodes CASSPAGGSDTEAFF. Full variable domain (missing parts from reference TRBV7-3 and TRBJ1-1): GAGVSQTPSNKVTEKGKYVELRCDPISGHTALYWYRQSLGQGPEFLIYFQGTGAADDSGLPNDRFFAVRPEGSVSTLKIQRTERGDSAVYLCASSPAGGSDTEAFFGQGTRLTVV.

The rearrangement joins TRBV5-6 to TRBJ1-2; D remains unclear. V shed 4 bases and J shed 1 base, with 14 bases lying between them. CDR3 length equals 15 residues. The germline CDR1 and CDR2 sequences are SGHDT and YYEEEE. The CDR3 here is CASSQIVEGNYGYTF. The CDR3 nucleotides read TGTGCCAGCAGCCAAATTGTCGAGGGTAACTATGGCTACACCTTC.

Considering frequency, this clone is large. The CDR3 sequence is CASSEFGLAGEDEQFF. The CDR3 nucleotides read TGTGCCAGCAGTGAATTCGGCCTAGCGGGGGAGGATGAGCAGTTCTTC. The V call is TRBV6-1, the J call TRBJ2-1, with TRBD2 identical over 10 bases. With 2 bases clipped from V and 8 bases from J, the junction kept 9 bases outside the gene matches. Germline CDR1 MNHNS, CDR2 SASEGT. The CDR3 runs to 16 residues.

V and J are TRBV11-2 and TRBJ2-7, with no clear D. The V and J ends lost 2 bases and 4 bases respectively, with 12 bases between them. The CDR3 is 14 residues long. From germline, CDR1 is SGHAT and CDR2 FQNNGV. CDR3 region: CASSLTFSPYEQYF. For the CDR3, the DNA is TGTGCCAGCAGCTTAACGTTTAGTCCTTACGAGCAGTACTTC.

The CDR3 region is CASSLRGPYEQYF. The CDR3 DNA sequence: TGTGCCAGCAGTTTAAGGGGCCCCTACGAGCAGTACTTC. V usage is TRBV27 and J usage is TRBJ2-7; possibly TRBD1 for D (5 bases). The germline V gene encodes CDR1 MNHEY and CDR2 SMNVEV (reference sequence). The CDR3 consists of 13 residues. The V and J ends lost 2 bases and 2 bases respectively, with 7 bases between them.

The chain employs TRBV18 and TRBJ1-1; 7 bases are a match to TRBD1. The CDR3 is 16 amino acids. Germline assignment: CDR1 KGHSH and CDR2 LQKENI. V lost 4 bases, J lost 4 bases, and 12 bases stayed unmatched. CDR3 in DNA: TGTGCCAGCTCACATCTGATAAATGGGGACAGCACTGAAGCTTTCTTT. It translates to CASSHLINGDSTEAFF.

V gene TRBV6-6 combines with J gene TRBJ2-7, with D unclear. V was clipped by 2 bases and J by 3 bases, with 11 bases between them. This CDR3 region has 14 residues. Germline V CDR1 and CDR2: MNHNY, SVGAGI (reference sequence). The CDR3 reads CASSYVQGDYEQYF. The CDR3 DNA sequence: TGTGCCAGCAGTTACGTACAAGGAGACTACGAGCAGTACTTC.

J is TRBJ1-2 and V is TRBV28; D is unresolved. Germline CDR1 and CDR2: MDHEN and SYDVKM. Between the trimmed V and J ends, which lost 5 bases and 5 bases, there was a span of 15 bases. The CDR3 contains 14 residues. The CDR3 sequence: CASSTTREIYGYTF. CDR3 in DNA: TGTGCCAGCAGTACCACCCGGGAGATTTATGGCTACACCTTC.

The chain couples TRBV10-3 to TRBJ1-2, with D tentatively TRBD1 (5 bases). Looked up from germline, CDR1 is ENHRY and CDR2 is SYGVKD. CDR3 length: 13 residues. Trimming stripped 5 bases from V and 4 bases from J, with 11 bases between. CDR3 region: CAISPGGVYGYTF. The CDR3 region has the DNA TGTGCCATCAGTCCCGGGGGGGTCTATGGCTACACCTTC.

V and J are TRBV7-8 and TRBJ1-6, with 8 bases fitting TRBD1. The CDR3 is 15 residues long. V was pared by 1 base and J by 4 bases, with 0 bases of the junction left unmatched. Germline V CDR1 and CDR2: SGHVS, FQNEAQ. The CDR3 is CASSLGTGYNSPLHF. CDR3 nucleotide sequence: TGTGCCAGCAGCTTAGGGACAGGGTATAATTCACCCCTCCACTTT. Full variable domain (remainder filled in from reference TRBV7-8 and TRBJ1-6): GAGVSQSPRYKVAKRGQDVALRCDPISGHVSLFWYQQALGQGPEFLTYFQNEAQLDKSGLPSDRFFAERPEGSVSTLKIQRTQQEDSAVYLCASSLGTGYNSPLHFGNGTRLTVT.

This sequence joins TRBV7-9 and TRBJ2-3, with D possibly TRBD1 on 6 matching bases. Trimming pared 1 base from V and 0 bases from J, leaving 11 bases between. The CDR3 is 16 amino acids. Germline CDR1 SEHNR, CDR2 FQNEAQ (reference sequence). The DNA of the CDR3 is TGTGCCAGCAGCTTAGGAGGGACACCTAGCACAGATACGCAGTATTTT. Translation: CASSLGGTPSTDTQYF.

The chain couples TRBV7-9 to TRBJ2-3; D remains ambiguous. The CDR3 consists of 14 residues. In germline, CDR1 is SEHNR, CDR2 FQNEAQ (reference sequence). V was clipped by 5 bases and J by 3 bases, with 12 bases between them. The CDR3 loop is CASSHYLLTDTQYF. The CDR3, as DNA: TGTGCCAGCAGCCATTATCTCCTAACAGATACGCAGTATTTT.

The chain carries TRBV5-1 and TRBJ2-7, with D possibly TRBD2 on 5 matching bases. The V gene lost 4 bases and the J gene lost 6 bases, with 11 bases spanning the gap. In germline, CDR1 is SGHRS, CDR2 YFSETQ. This CDR3 has 12 amino acids. The CDR3 loop reads CASSPQAGEQYF. CDR3 bases: TGCGCCAGCAGCCCCCAGGCGGGCGAGCAGTACTTC.